Listed below are T cell receptor beta chains from one sample, sequenced in a study of OX40 agonist ivuxolimab in advanced cancers. This table comes from immunoSEQ multiplex PCR, and its TCRdb copy is limited to in-frame clones, with some not included. The sample includes roughly 57,000 clones, approximately 80% seen only once; the top ten take 2.4%. The sample consisted of CD4+ or CD8+ T cells sorted from blood, taken in a trial of the OX40 agonist ivuxolimab. The receptors derive from an adult with an advanced solid tumor such as melanoma, head and neck, liver or kidney cancer. Both conserved end residues are part of each CDR3. D genes are given only for firm matches. Only part of the rows carry a size: once, few, many, or a class if the clone is expanded.

cdr3_aa | cdr3_nt | clone_size | d_call | j_call | v_call
CASSLAGGTEAFF | TGTGCCAGCAGTTTGGCAGGGGGCACTGAAGCTTTCTTT | - | TRBD1 | TRBJ1-1 | TRBV27
CASSLDVSLETQYF | TGTGCCAGCAGCTTAGATGTCAGTTTAGAGACCCAGTACTTC | - | - | TRBJ2-5 | TRBV11-2
CASSLVGSGTAFF | TGTGCCAGCAGCTTGGTTGGTAGTGGGACAGCTTTCTTT | - | - | TRBJ1-1 | TRBV5-4
CASSELGLEQFF | TGTGCCAGCAGTGAATTGGGACTAGAGCAGTTCTTC | - | TRBD2 | TRBJ2-1 | TRBV2
CSVLRSSTDTQYF | TGCAGCGTGCTGCGGTCTAGCACAGATACGCAGTATTTT | - | - | TRBJ2-3 | TRBV29-1
CASSRLAGASYEQYF | TGCGCCAGCAGCCGCCTAGCGGGGGCCTCCTACGAGCAGTACTTC | - | TRBD2 | TRBJ2-7 | TRBV5-1
CASSLRPVATNEKLFF | TGTGCCAGCAGCTTAAGACCAGTTGCAACTAATGAAAAACTGTTTTTT | - | - | TRBJ1-4 | TRBV7-8
CATISRPNTDTQYF | TGTGCCACAATTAGCAGACCAAACACAGATACGCAGTATTTT | - | - | TRBJ2-3 | TRBV7-8
CASSRRTGLLDTQYF | TGTGCCAGCAGCCGACGGACAGGCCTACTGGATACGCAGTATTTT | - | TRBD1 | TRBJ2-3 | TRBV7-9
CASSQGRSGYTF | TGTGCCAGCAGCCAGGGAAGGAGTGGCTACACCTTC | - | - | TRBJ1-2 | TRBV14
CASSLGRTQYF | TGTGCCAGCAGTTTAGGCAGAACCCAGTACTTC | - | - | TRBJ2-5 | TRBV27
CASSKEQGRQPQHF | TGTGCCAGCAGCAAGGAGCAGGGTCGTCAGCCCCAGCATTTT | - | - | TRBJ1-5 | TRBV2
CASSAQGNGGELFF | TGTGCCAGCAGTGCCCAGGGGAATGGCGGGGAGCTGTTTTTT | - | - | TRBJ2-2 | TRBV6-6
CASSFLGSGANVLTF | TGTGCCAGCAGTTTTTTGGGCTCTGGGGCCAACGTCCTGACTTTC | - | - | TRBJ2-6 | TRBV28
CASSPGRNQPQHF | TGTGCCAGCTCACCGGGACGTAATCAGCCCCAGCATTTT | - | - | TRBJ1-5 | TRBV18
CASSLGLAGHGGEQYF | TGTGCCAGCAGCTTGGGGCTAGCGGGGCATGGGGGCGAGCAGTACTTC | - | TRBD2 | TRBJ2-7 | TRBV5-4
CASSWTGSSYEQYF | TGTGCCAGCAGTTGGACAGGGAGCTCCTACGAGCAGTACTTC | - | TRBD1 | TRBJ2-7 | TRBV6-5
CASSLAAGRVETQYF | TGCGCCAGCAGCTTGGCGGCGGGAAGAGTCGAGACCCAGTACTTC | - | - | TRBJ2-5 | TRBV5-1
CSVDHSYTDTQYF | TGCAGCGTTGACCATTCCTACACAGATACGCAGTATTTT | - | - | TRBJ2-3 | TRBV29-1
CSARGHNEQFF | TGCAGTGCTAGGGGGCACAATGAGCAGTTCTTC | - | - | TRBJ2-1 | TRBV20-1
CASNPDPSIGAFF | TGTGCCAGCAACCCGGACCCCTCTATTGGGGCTTTCTTT | few | - | TRBJ1-1 | TRBV14
CASSPGHLINQPQHF | TGTGCCAGCAGCCCGGGGCACCTCATCAATCAGCCCCAGCATTTT | - | - | TRBJ1-5 | TRBV5-6